This TCR beta chain came from a study of long-term antiretroviral therapy in people with HIV (dated by TCRdb to about 2022). A note on the overall study: Collection of the earliest samples took place about a decade ahead of the 2015 WHO recommendation for immediate ART, at a time when ART was typically delayed until CD4 counts fell. This retrospective serial study examined whether starting ART and sustained HIV suppression were associated with changes in the composition and diversity of the TRB repertoire in peripheral blood. About 40% of the 30 participants with HIV were female. The cohort contributed fewer than 200 cryopreserved PBMC samples from 30 adults with confirmed HIV infection, collected serially over a mean of approximately 6 years (range 1-12). No cross-contamination during QIAcube processing was seen in test extractions of a monoclonal T-cell line run alongside 33 polyclonal samples. What the work shows at the level of the full study, not this receptor alone: A significant increase in TRB diversity was found to be associated with ART initiation, although TRB diversity was observed to remain significantly below that of transplant donor controls even after long-term ART. Because PBMC availability was limited, only the TCR beta chain was sequenced, with no alpha chain pairing. CDR3 length ranges in HIV repertoires were narrower than in controls, and network structure suggested an antigen-experienced repertoire with only a slight naive shift after ART. The samples span the years 2004 to 2017, and the ART regimens used may be less effective than current regimens. Because cell numbers in pre-ART samples were limited, unsorted PBMC were profiled instead of sorted CD4+ and CD8+ T cells. At every time point, the repertoire was dominated by expanded TRB clones first identified before ART initiation, although this dominance fluctuated and, in many PLHIV, declined after ART. Inferences about post-ART repertoire changes were limited because no data were available on ART adherence, viral resistance or therapy changes.

From the cysteine through the phenylalanine, the CDR3 covers 17 amino acids. The sequence is cut down to CDR3 DNA, 51 bases in frame from base 1. For this chain, trimming is 2 bases at the V end and 5 bases at the J end, and the number of junction bases without a gene match is 11. CDR1 MRHNA and CDR2 SNTAGT are derived from the germline V gene. The immunoSEQ hsTCRB v3.0 assay was used at survey level resolution to sequence the TRB variable region. A depth of roughly 35,000-50,000 T-cell genomes per sample was targeted for TRB sequencing. Pooled TRB libraries were sequenced on an Illumina MiSeq with a v3 150-cycle kit. Concerning the study's data processing: Repertoire analysis was run in R within a reproducible Nextflow workflow that covered QC, data transformation and analysis. Custom analyses were implemented in LymphoSeq2, an R package for AIRR-Seq data exploration. A few samples yielding fewer than 5000 total TRB sequences were excluded, leaving 188 analyzed HIV repertoires. Among the approximately 180 retained HIV repertoires, under 65 were collected before ART initiation and approximately 130 after ART initiation. Each repertoire was downsampled to 5000 TRB nucleotide sequences, and summary statistics were averaged across 100 downsampling iterations. The analysis kept only TRB sequences whose CDR3 regions were at least seven amino acids long. Two measures captured diversity: a Shannon entropy-derived clonality score and the Gini coefficient. In the repertoire networks, any two of the top 5000 CDR3 amino acid sequences were linked whenever the two sequences differed by an edit distance of one. GLIPH2 predicted antigen specificity groups and MHC restriction for TRB CDR3 amino acid sequences. CDR3 amino acid sequences were matched against VDJdb and McPAS-TCR to flag known CMV, EBV, HIV or tissue antigen associations. Pre-ART, post-ART and control groups were compared with Wilcoxon signed-rank tests and Holm-Bonferroni correction. Not all clones reach the TCRdb copy of this immuneACCESS table, which keeps in-frame sequences only. Checked studies attribute under half of the gap to unresolved V genes and leave the rest unexplained. Clonal size and the V and J genes are those of that table, whereas D and trimming came from the DNA. Within this sample are about 35,000 clones, with 70% to 90% of them counted one time only. The top ten clones comprise about 10% of the sample.

Inclusion was restricted to participants for whom at least one PBMC sample before ART initiation and at least two post-ART samples were available. All participants with HIV were treated in the United States of America. Before DNA extraction, cryopreserved samples of about 1-10 million PBMC were thawed and washed. At the time of the earliest PBMC sample, participants with HIV were aged between about 20 and 60 years. PBMC samples from each participant spanned 1-4 timepoints before ART initiation and 2-8 timepoints after ART initiation, with a median of 7 samples. For every participant, serial HIV viral load, CD4+ T-cell count, ART history and demographic data were obtained. Using a Qiagen kit on a QIAcube, genomic DNA was extracted from unsorted PBMC, with samples processed in batches of 12. A remark on this clone: The specificity of this receptor is unknown. Per-base qualities were not stored, and no clone one base away is much larger.

The material was unsorted PBMCs, obtained 2.2 years after starting antiretroviral therapy. The sequence is built from TRBV6-4 and TRBJ2-2; 7 nucleotides in the junction match TRBD2. This TCR came from a man in his late teens or twenties with HIV. DNA sequence: TGTGCCAGCAGTGACGGGCAAAGCGCGGGGGAGACCGGGGAGCTGTTTTTT. Its protein product is CASSDGQSAGETGELFF.